This TCR beta chain was documented in a study of identical twins. Study findings and constraints: The same donors were not followed; conclusions instead depended on cross-sectional statistical analysis. There were fewer insertions in abundant cord blood beta clonotypes, but memory repertoires showed no such pattern. Twins shared beta out-of-frame sequences in excess, but this excess was weaker. Researchers caution that invariant MAIT and iNKT cells could partly confound zero-insertion analyses.

This CDR3 contains 15 residues. TCRdb re-analysed the 5' RACE reads in MiXCR, keeping a single row per CDR3 protein. The table has 350,000 or so distinct CDR3 sequences, 12% seen once. To note about this clonotype: The antigen remains undetermined.

This sample also belongs to another study, concerning yellow fever vaccine responses in identical twins.

The J gene is TRBJ1-1, the V gene TRBV21-1; the table names TRBD1, a call not compared with the DNA. TRBV21-1 is noted as a pseudogene. This receptor was obtained from a woman between 18 and 29 years old in good health. The sequenced sample was CD8+ T cells sorted from blood. The CDR3 nucleotides read TGTGCCAGCAGCCGAGCCCAGGGGGCCAACACTGAAGCTTTCTTT. Residues: CASSRAQGANTEAFF.